These T cell receptor beta chains were read from a single sample in a study of OX40 agonist ivuxolimab in advanced cancers. Sequencing was performed with immunoSEQ multiplex PCR; in TCRdb, only in-frame clones are kept and a portion is missing. The sample holds about 30,000 clones; 80% to 95% are singletons and the top ten take approximately 4.3%. The material sequenced was CD4+ or CD8+ T cells sorted from blood, taken in a trial of the OX40 agonist ivuxolimab. The receptors were sampled from an adult with an advanced solid tumor such as melanoma, head and neck, liver or kidney cancer. CDR3s include the opening cysteine and the closing phenylalanine or tryptophan. D genes are given only for firm matches. A clone size is listed for some rows: how often the clone was seen (once, few, many), or a class if it is expanded.

CDR3nt	CDR3aa	j_gene	d_gene	v_gene	abundance
TGTGCCAGCAGTTACGGGGTGGGGGCAGAGACCCAGTACTTC	CASSYGVGAETQYF	TRBJ2-5	.	TRBV6-5	.
TGTGCCAGCAGCGTCGAGTCCTACAATGAGCAGTTCTTC	CASSVESYNEQFF	TRBJ2-1	.	TRBV9	.
TGTGCCAGCAGCTTAAATGGCGGGAACTACAATGAGCAGTTCTTC	CASSLNGGNYNEQFF	TRBJ2-1	.	TRBV7-2	.
TGTGCCAGCAGCTTGAGCACAGATACGCAGTATTTT	CASSLSTDTQYF	TRBJ2-3	.	TRBV5-6	once
TGTGCCAGCAGCTTTACTAGCGGGAGCACCGGGGAGCTGTTTTTT	CASSFTSGSTGELFF	TRBJ2-2	TRBD2	TRBV7-9	medium-sized
TGTGCCAGCAGCTTAGCAGGGAATGAAAAACTGTTTTTT	CASSLAGNEKLFF	TRBJ1-4	.	TRBV13	.
TGCGCCAGCAGCCAATCCCAGCCCCTCGGCTTGATAGCGGGAGCGTACGAGCAGTACTTC	CASSQSQPLGLIAGAYEQYF	TRBJ2-7	TRBD2	TRBV4-1	.
TGTGCCAGCGGGCTAGCGGGGCATTTTAATGAGCAGTTCTTC	CASGLAGHFNEQFF	TRBJ2-1	TRBD2	TRBV27	.
TGTGCCACCAGCCCACGGACAGGGGCGACCGGGGAGCTGTTTTTT	CATSPRTGATGELFF	TRBJ2-2	TRBD1	TRBV15	.
TGTGCCAGCAGTTCACTAAGATACTCTGGGGCCAACGTCCTGACTTTC	CASSSLRYSGANVLTF	TRBJ2-6	.	TRBV28	.
TGTGCCAGCAGCCTTTGGGGAGGTAACAATGAGCAGTTCTTC	CASSLWGGNNEQFF	TRBJ2-1	.	TRBV11-2	once
TGCGCCAGCAGCCCTTATTCTACAGCTAGCACAGATACGCAGTATTTT	CASSPYSTASTDTQYF	TRBJ2-3	.	TRBV4-3	.
TGCGCCAGCAGCCAAGGGGACTTTAATTCACCCCTCCACTTT	CASSQGDFNSPLHF	TRBJ1-6	.	TRBV4-1	.
TGTGCCACCAGCGACAGTCTCAACACCGGGGAGCTGTTTTTT	CATSDSLNTGELFF	TRBJ2-2	.	TRBV15	.
TGTGCCAGTAGTTCGGCAGGGTTAGGGACTGCTAATTCACCCCTCCACTTT	CASSSAGLGTANSPLHF	TRBJ1-6	.	TRBV19	.
TGCGCCAGCAGCCAAGATGGGGGGGCGGCCAAAAACATTCAGTACTTC	CASSQDGGAAKNIQYF	TRBJ2-4	.	TRBV4-3	.
TGTGCCAGCCTACGACGAGGGGTCACAGATACGCAGTATTTT	CASLRRGVTDTQYF	TRBJ2-3	.	TRBV5-6	.
TGTGCCAGCAGCTTAACGTTCCTGGGCTACAATGAGCAGTTCTTC	CASSLTFLGYNEQFF	TRBJ2-1	.	TRBV7-3	.
TGTGCCAGCAGCTTGGGCGAAGGACTAGCGGGGCAAACAGATACGCAGTATTTT	CASSLGEGLAGQTDTQYF	TRBJ2-3	TRBD2	TRBV5-6	.
TGTGCCAGCACTAACAGGCAATATAATGAGCAGTTCTTC	CASTNRQYNEQFF	TRBJ2-1	.	TRBV28	.